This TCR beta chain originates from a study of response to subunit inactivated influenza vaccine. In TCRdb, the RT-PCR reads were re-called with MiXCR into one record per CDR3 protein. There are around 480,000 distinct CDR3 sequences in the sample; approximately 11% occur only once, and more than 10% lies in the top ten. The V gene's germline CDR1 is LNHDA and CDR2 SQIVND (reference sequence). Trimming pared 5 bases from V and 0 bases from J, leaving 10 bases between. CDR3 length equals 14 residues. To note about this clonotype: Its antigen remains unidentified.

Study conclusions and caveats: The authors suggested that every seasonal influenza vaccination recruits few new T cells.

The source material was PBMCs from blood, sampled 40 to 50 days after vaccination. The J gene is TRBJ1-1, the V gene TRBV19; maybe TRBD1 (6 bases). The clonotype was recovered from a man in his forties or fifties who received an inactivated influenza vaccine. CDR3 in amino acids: CASSPAGVNTEAFF. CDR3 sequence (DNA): TGTGCCAGTAGTCCCGCAGGGGTGAACACTGAAGCTTTCTTT.